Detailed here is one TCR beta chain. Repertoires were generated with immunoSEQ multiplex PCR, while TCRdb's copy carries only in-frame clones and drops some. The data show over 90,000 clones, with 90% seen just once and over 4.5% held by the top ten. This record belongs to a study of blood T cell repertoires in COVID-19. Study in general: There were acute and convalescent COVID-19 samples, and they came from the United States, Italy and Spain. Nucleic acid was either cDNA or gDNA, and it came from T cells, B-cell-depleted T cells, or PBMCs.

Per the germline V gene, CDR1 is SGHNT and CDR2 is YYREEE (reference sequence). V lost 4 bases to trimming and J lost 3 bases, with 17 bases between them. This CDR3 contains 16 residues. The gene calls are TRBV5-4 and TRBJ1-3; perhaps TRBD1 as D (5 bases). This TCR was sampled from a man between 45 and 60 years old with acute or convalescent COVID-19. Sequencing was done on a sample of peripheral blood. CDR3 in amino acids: CASSNFPPGGGNTIYF. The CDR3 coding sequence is TGTGCCAGCAGCAACTTCCCGCCCGGGGGTGGAAACACCATATATTTT.